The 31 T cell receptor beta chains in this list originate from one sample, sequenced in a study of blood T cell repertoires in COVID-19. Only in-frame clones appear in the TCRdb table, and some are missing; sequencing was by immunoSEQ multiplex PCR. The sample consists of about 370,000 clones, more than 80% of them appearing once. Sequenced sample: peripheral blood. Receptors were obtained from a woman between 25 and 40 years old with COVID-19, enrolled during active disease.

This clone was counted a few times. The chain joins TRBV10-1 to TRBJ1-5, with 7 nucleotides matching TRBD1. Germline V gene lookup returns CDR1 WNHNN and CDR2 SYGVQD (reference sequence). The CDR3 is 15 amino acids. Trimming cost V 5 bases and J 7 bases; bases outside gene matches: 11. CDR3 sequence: CASSRYRGSEQPQHF. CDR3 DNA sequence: TGCGCCAGCAGTAGATACAGGGGTTCGGAACAGCCCCAGCATTTT.

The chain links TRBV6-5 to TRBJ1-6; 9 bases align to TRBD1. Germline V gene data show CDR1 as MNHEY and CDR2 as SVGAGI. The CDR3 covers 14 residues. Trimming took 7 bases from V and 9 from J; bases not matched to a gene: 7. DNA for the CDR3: TGTGCCAGCAAAGAAGGACAGGGGTTTTCACCCCTCCACTTT. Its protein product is CASKEGQGFSPLHF.

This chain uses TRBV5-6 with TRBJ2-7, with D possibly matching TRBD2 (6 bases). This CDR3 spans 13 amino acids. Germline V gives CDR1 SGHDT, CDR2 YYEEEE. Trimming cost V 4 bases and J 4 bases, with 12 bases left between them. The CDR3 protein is CASSPGLQYEQYV. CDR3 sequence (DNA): TGTGCCAGCAGCCCGGGACTTCAATACGAGCAGTACGTC.

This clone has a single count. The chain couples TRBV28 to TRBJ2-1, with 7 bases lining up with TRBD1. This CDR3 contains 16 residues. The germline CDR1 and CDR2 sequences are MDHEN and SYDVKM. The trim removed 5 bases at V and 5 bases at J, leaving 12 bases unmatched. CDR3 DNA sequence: TGTGCCAGCAGTCCGAGACAGGGCCCGAAGAACAATGAGCAGTTCTTC. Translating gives CASSPRQGPKNNEQFF.

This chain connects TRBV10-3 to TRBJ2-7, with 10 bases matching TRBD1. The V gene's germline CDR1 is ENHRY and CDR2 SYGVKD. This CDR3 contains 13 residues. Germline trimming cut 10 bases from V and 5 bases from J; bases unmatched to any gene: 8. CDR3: CATRDRGRDEQYF. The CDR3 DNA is TGTGCCACCCGGGACAGGGGAAGGGACGAGCAGTACTTC.

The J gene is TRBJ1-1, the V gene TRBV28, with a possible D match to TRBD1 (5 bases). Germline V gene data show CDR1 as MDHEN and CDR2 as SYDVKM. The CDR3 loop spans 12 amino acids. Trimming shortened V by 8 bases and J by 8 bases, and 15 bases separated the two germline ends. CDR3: CASGGRFWEAFF. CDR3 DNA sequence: TGTGCCAGCGGGGGGAGGTTTTGGGAAGCTTTCTTT.

In DNA form, the CDR3 reads TGTGCCAGCAGTTTAGACTTTAGCTCCTACGAGCAGTACTTC. Its protein is CASSLDFSSYEQYF. The chain carries TRBV27 and TRBJ2-7; D unclear. With 2 bases removed from V and 0 bases from J, the gap between germline ends came to 8 bases. The length of the CDR3 is 14 residues. Germline CDR1 reads MNHEY; CDR2 reads SMNVEV (reference sequence).

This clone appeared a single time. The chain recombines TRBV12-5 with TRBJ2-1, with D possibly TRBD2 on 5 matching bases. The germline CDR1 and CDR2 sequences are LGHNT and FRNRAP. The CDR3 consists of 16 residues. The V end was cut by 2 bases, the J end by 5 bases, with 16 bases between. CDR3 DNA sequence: TGTGCTAGTGGTTTGCGAGGACCCCCCGGGGACAATGAGCAGTTCTTC. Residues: CASGLRGPPGDNEQFF.

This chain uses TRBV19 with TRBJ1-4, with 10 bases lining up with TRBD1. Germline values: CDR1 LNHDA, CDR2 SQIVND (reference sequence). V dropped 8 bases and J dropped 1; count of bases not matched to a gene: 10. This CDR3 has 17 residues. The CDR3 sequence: CASSTGGAPGTNEKLFF. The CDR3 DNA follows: TGTGCCAGTTCGACAGGGGGCGCCCCGGGAACTAATGAAAAACTGTTTTTT.

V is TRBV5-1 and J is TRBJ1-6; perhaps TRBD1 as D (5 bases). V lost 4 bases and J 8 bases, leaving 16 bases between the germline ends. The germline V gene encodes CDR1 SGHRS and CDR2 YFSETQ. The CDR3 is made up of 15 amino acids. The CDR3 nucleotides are TGCGCCAGCAGCGAGGGCCGCGGGACGGATTCACCCCTCCACTTT. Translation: CASSEGRGTDSPLHF.

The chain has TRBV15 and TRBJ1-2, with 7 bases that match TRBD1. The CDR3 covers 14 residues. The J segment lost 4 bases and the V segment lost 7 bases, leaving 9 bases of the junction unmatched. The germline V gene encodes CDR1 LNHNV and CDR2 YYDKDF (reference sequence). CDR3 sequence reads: CATTPGTVFYGYTF. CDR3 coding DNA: TGTGCCACCACCCCCGGGACAGTCTTCTATGGCTACACCTTC. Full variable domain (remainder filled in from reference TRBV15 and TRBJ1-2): DAMVIQNPRYQVTQFGKPVTLSCSQTLNHNVMYWYQQKSSQAPKLLFHYYDKDFNNEADTPDNFQSRRPNTSFCFLDIRSPGLGDTAMYLCATTPGTVFYGYTFGSGTRLTVV.

The CDR3, as DNA: TGTGCCAGCAGTTACTCGATTGGGACAGGACCGAACTATGGCTACACCTTC. Its translation is CASSYSIGTGPNYGYTF. This sequence joins TRBV6-2 or TRBV6-3 and TRBJ1-2, with 8 positions matching TRBD1. Germline trimming cut 0 bases from V and 2 bases from J; bases unmatched to any gene: 8. The CDR3 sequence is 17 residues long. Germline V gene lookup returns CDR1 MNHEY and CDR2 SVGEGT.

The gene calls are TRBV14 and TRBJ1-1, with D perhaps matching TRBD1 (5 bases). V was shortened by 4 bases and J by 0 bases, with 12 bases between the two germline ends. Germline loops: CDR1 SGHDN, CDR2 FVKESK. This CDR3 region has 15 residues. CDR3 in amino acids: CASSPPGLLNTEAFF. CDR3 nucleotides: TGTGCCAGCAGCCCCCCAGGGTTGTTGAACACTGAAGCTTTCTTT.

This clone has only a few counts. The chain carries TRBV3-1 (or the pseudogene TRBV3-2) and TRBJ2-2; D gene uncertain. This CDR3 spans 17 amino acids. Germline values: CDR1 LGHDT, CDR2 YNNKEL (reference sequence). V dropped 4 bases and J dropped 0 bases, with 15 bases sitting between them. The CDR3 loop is CASSPFRGLSNTGELFF. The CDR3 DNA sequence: TGTGCCAGCAGCCCCTTCCGTGGGCTGTCGAACACCGGGGAGCTGTTTTTT.

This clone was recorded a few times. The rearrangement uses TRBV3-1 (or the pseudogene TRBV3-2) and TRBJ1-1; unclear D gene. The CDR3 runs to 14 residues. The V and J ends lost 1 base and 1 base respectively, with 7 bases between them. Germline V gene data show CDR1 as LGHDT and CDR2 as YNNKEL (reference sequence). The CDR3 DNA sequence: TGTGCCAGCAGCCAAGGGAGAACGAACACTGAAGCTTTCTTT. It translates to CASSQGRTNTEAFF.

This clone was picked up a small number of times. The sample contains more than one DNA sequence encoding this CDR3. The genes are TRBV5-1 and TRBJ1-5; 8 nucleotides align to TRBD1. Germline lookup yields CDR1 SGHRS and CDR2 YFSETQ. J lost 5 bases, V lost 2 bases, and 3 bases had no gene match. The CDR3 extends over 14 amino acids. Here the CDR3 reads CASSLGQGDQPQHF. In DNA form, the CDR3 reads TGCGCCAGCAGCTTAGGACAGGGAGATCAGCCCCAGCATTTT.

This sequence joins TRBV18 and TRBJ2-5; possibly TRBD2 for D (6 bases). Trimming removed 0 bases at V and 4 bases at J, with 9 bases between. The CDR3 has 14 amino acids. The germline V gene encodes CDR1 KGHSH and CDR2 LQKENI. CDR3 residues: CASSPPGGGETQYF. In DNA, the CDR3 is TGTGCCAGCTCACCACCGGGGGGAGGAGAGACCCAGTACTTC. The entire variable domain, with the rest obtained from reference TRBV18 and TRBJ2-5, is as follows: NAGVMQNPRHLVRRRGQEARLRCSPMKGHSHVYWYRQLPEEGLKFMVYLQKENIIDESGMPKERFSAEFPKEGPSILRIQQVVRGDSAAYFCASSPPGGGETQYFGPGTRLLVL.

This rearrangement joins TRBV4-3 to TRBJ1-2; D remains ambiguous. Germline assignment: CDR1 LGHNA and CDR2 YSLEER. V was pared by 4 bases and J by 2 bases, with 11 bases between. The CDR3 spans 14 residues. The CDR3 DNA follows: TGCGCCAGCAGCCCACAGCGGACCAACTATGGCTACACCTTC. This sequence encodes CASSPQRTNYGYTF.

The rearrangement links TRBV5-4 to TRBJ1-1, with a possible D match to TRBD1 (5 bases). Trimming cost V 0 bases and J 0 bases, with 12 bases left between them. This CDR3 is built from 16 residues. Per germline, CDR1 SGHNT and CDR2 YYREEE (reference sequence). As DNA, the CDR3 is TGTGCCAGCAGCTTGGGCGGCCCAGGGATGAACACTGAAGCTTTCTTT. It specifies CASSLGGPGMNTEAFF.

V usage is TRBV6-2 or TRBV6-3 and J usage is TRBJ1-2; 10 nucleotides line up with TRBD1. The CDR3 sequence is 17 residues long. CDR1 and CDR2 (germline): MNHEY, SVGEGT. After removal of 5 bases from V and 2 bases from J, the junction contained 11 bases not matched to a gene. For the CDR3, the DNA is TGTGCCAGCAGTCCCCGGGACAGGGGCGGGATGAACTATGGCTACACCTTC. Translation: CASSPRDRGGMNYGYTF.

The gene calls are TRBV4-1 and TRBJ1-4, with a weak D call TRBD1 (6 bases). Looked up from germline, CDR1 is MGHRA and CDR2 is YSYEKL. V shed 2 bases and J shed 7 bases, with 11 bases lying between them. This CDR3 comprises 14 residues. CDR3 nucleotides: TGCGCCAGCAGCCAAAACAGGGAAAGTGAAAAACTGTTTTTT. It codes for CASSQNRESEKLFF.

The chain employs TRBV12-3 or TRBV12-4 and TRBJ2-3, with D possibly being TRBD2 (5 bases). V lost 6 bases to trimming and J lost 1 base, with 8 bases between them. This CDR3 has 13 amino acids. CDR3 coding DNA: TGTGCCAGCAGCCAGCGGCGCACAGATACGCAGTATTTT. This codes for CASSQRRTDTQYF.

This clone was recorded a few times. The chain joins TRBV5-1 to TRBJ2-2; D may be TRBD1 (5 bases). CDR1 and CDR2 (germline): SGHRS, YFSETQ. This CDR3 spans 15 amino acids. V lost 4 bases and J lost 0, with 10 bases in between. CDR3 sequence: CASSPTDTNTGELFF. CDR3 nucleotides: TGCGCCAGCAGCCCGACAGATACGAACACCGGGGAGCTGTTTTTT.

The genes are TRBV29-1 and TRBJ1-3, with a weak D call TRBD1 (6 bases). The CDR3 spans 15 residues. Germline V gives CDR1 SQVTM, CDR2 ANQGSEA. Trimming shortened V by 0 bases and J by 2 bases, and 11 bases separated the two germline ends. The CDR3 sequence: CSVEDGRGAGNTIYF. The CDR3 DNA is TGCAGCGTTGAAGATGGCAGGGGCGCTGGAAACACCATATATTTT.

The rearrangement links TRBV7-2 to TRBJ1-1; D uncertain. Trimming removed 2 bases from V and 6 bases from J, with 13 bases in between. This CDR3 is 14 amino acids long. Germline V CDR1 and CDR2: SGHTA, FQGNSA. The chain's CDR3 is CASSLTGMASEAFF. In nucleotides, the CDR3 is TGTGCCAGCAGCTTAACGGGGATGGCATCTGAAGCTTTCTTT.

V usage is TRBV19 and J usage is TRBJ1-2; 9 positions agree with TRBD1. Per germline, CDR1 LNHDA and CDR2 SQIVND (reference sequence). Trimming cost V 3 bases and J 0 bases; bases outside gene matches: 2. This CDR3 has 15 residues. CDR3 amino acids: CASSIGQGPNYGYTF. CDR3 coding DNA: TGTGCCAGTAGTATTGGACAGGGGCCTAACTATGGCTACACCTTC.

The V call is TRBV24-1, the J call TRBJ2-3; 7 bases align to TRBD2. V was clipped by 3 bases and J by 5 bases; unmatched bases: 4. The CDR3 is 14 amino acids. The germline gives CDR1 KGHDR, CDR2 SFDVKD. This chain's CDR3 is CATSDRRELDTQYF. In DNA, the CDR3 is TGTGCCACCAGTGATCGGCGGGAGTTAGATACGCAGTATTTT.

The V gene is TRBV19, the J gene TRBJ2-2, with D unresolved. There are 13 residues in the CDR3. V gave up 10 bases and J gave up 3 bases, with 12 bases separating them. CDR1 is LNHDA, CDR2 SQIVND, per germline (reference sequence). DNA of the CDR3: TGTGCCACCGGGTCTATTTACACCGGGGAGCTGTTTTTT. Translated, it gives CATGSIYTGELFF.

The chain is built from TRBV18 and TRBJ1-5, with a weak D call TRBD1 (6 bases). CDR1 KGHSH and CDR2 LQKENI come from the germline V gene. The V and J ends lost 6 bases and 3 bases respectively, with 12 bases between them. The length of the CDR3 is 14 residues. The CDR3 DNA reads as TGTGCCAGCTCCCTCGGACAGTCCAATCAGCCCCAGCATTTT. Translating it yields CASSLGQSNQPQHF.

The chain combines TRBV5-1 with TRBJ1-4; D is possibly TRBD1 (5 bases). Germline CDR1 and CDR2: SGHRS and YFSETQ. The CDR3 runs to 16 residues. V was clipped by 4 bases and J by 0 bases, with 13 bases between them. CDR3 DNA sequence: TGCGCCAGCAGCCCCCTGCAGGGTGCAACTAATGAAAAACTGTTTTTT. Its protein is CASSPLQGATNEKLFF.

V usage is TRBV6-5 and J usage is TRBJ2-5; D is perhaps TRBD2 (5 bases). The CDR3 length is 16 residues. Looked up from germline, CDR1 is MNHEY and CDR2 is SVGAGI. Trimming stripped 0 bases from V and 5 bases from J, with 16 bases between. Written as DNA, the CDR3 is TGTGCCAGCAGTTACTCGAGTCGTCCTAGCTCGGAGACCCAGTACTTC. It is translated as CASSYSSRPSSETQYF.